Each of the 14 T cell receptor beta chains below was sequenced from the same sample in a study of tumor-infiltrating lymphocytes in primary liver carcinoma (dated by TCRdb to 2017 to 2019). Total RNA and DNA were co-extracted from 20-30 mg of bulk tissue with the AllPrep DNA/RNA mini kit, without cell sorting. The sequencer listed for this sample is Illumina HiSeq 2500. Using a constant-region primer and ProtoScript II reverse transcriptase, TCRbeta-specific cDNA was reverse-transcribed from about 0.45 ug total RNA. Construction of the TCRbeta libraries relied on three nested rounds of multiplex PCR, following a slightly modified ARM-PCR procedure. Multiplex TRBV1-TRBV30 forward primers and a Cbeta reverse primer were used in the first two PCR rounds, each of which was run for 10 to 11 cycles. TCRdb reran the public reads through fastp at Q25 and MiXCR, keeping productive beta chains. All rows with the same CDR3 protein become a single entry with the most common DNA and genes. This sample holds some 190,000 distinct CDR3 sequences; 85% were observed only once. Approximately 18% of the sample belongs to the ten largest clones.

The sample consisted of tumor tissue from primary liver carcinoma. Source of these receptors: a man between 35 and 55 years old with primary liver carcinoma and hepatitis B virus infection.

Comments on this clonotype: This likely comes from a read error, as the CDR3 has no conserved phenylalanine or tryptophan at its end. The chain uses TRBV29-1 and TRBJ2-5; no reliable D call. The V gene lost 8 bases and the J gene lost 2 bases, with 12 bases spanning the gap. CDR3 length: 12 residues. The germline V gene encodes CDR1 SQVTM and CDR2 ANQGSEA. CDR3 protein: CSTATLQETQYL. The CDR3 bases are TGCAGCACCGCGACTTTGCAAGAGACCCAGTACTTA.

A note on this clonotype: One end of the junction does not line up with germline, which may come from a read error. This rearrangement joins TRBV7-9 to TRBJ1-1, with D possibly matching TRBD1 (5 bases). Germline CDR1 SEHNR, CDR2 FQNEAQ (reference sequence). The CDR3 totals 18 residues. The CDR3: CASSLGQLRPGPNTDAFF. The CDR3 DNA reads TGTGCTAGCAGCTTAGGCCAACTCCGTCCGGGACCGAACACTGATGCTTTCTTT.

Concerning this clonotype: The junction departs from the called germline gene at one end, perhaps through a read error. This rearrangement joins TRBV5-4 to TRBJ2-5, with D perhaps TRBD2 (6 bases). There are 16 residues in the CDR3. In germline, CDR1 is SGHNT, CDR2 YYREEE (reference sequence). The CDR3 loop is CASSFDQASVKETQYF. Here the CDR3 DNA reads TGTGCCAGCAGCTTCGATCAGGCTAGCGTCAAAGAGACACAGTACTTC.

With regard to this clonotype: Because the CDR3 is missing its conserved closing phenylalanine or tryptophan, this is likely a read error. This chain uses TRBV29-1 with TRBJ2-5; 8 bases are a match to TRBD2. Germline CDR1 SQVTM, CDR2 ANQGSEA. The J segment lost 6 bases and the V segment lost 6 bases, leaving 12 bases of the junction unmatched. This CDR3 comprises 14 residues. This CDR3 reads CSVYIIAGRKTQYI. Here the CDR3 DNA reads TGCAGCGTCTACATAATAGCGGGACGTAAGACCCAGTACATC.

Of note for this clonotype: A junction boundary mismatches the germline segment, possibly from a read error. The chain carries TRBV10-2 and TRBJ2-1; possible D gene TRBD1, 5 bases. CDR1 is WSHSY, CDR2 SAAADI, per germline. This CDR3 has 12 amino acids. This CDR3 reads CTSSRTNNEQFF. CDR3 sequence (DNA): TGCACCAGCAGCAGGACAAACAATGAGCAGTTCTTC.

With regard to this clonotype: A junction boundary mismatches the germline segment, possibly from a read error. The chain has TRBV28 and TRBJ1-4, with 8 bases fitting TRBD1. The CDR3 is 15 residues long. Germline values: CDR1 MDHEN, CDR2 SYDVKM. For the CDR3, the DNA is TGTGCCAGCAGTTCTCGGACAGGGAGTAATGAAGAACTGTTATTT. Protein sequence: CASSSRTGSNEELLF.

As to this clonotype: One end of the junction varies from germline; a read error may be responsible. This chain uses TRBV10-3 with TRBJ2-3; 13 bases line up with TRBD2. From germline, CDR1 is ENHRY and CDR2 SYGVKD. The CDR3 spans 17 residues. This chain's CDR3 is CANSEPGLAGVTDTQYF. CDR3 DNA sequence: TGTGCCAACAGTGAGCCAGGACTAGCGGGAGTGACAGATACACAGTATTTT.

As concerns this clonotype: A junction end diverges from the germline sequence, so it may reflect a read error. The chain carries TRBV6-1 and TRBJ2-1; unclear D gene. The CDR3 contains 14 residues. Germline CDR1 and CDR2: MNHNS and SASEGT. This CDR3 is CPSSVKLTYNEQLF. The CDR3 DNA reads as TGTCCCAGCAGTGTCAAACTGACGTACAATGAGCAGCTCTTC.

Turning to this clonotype: Just one base apart from a much larger clone, this may be a read error. The chain couples TRBV5-1 to TRBJ1-1, with D tentatively TRBD1 (6 bases). From germline, CDR1 is SGHRS and CDR2 YFSETQ. V was pared by 4 bases and J by 0 bases, with 16 bases between. The CDR3 sequence is 16 residues long. The CDR3 bases are TGCGCCAGCAGCACCGGGACACGGGGAATGAACACTGAAGCTTTCTTT. Translated, it gives CASSTGTRGMNTEAFF.

The CDR3 DNA reads as TGTGCCAGCAATGGGTGGGACACTGGAACTTTCTTT. Amino acids: CASNGWDTGTFF. The rearrangement links TRBV6-1 to TRBJ1-1, with D possibly TRBD1 on 6 matching bases. Trimming pared 7 bases from V and 12 bases from J, leaving 18 bases between. Per the germline V gene, CDR1 is MNHNS and CDR2 is SASEGT. CDR3 size: 12 residues.

The rearrangement links TRBV14 to TRBJ2-6; no definite D call. This CDR3 contains 15 residues. Germline V lookup: CDR1 SGHDN, CDR2 FVKESK. The CDR3, as DNA: TGTGAAAGCAGCCAAGGCGCAGCTGGGGCCAACGTCCTGACTTTC. The encoded protein is CESSQGAAGANVLTF.

Points on this clonotype: No conserved phenylalanine or tryptophan is present at the end of the CDR3, so a read error is the likely explanation. J is TRBJ2-3 and V is TRBV7-8, with a weak D call TRBD2 (6 bases). Looked up from germline, CDR1 is SGHVS and CDR2 is FQNEAQ. The CDR3 spans 14 residues. CDR3 protein: CDSSISGYTDTQYY. The CDR3, as DNA: TGTGACAGCAGCATTAGCGGATACACAGATACGCAGTATTAT.

This clonotype was detected only once. This CDR3 is missing its conserved last phenylalanine or tryptophan, likely due to a read error. The V gene is TRBV4-3, the J gene TRBJ2-5, with 12 bases lining up with TRBD2. This CDR3 contains 17 residues. From germline, CDR1 is LGHNA and CDR2 YSLEER. CDR3 sequence reads: CASNQAASGRALETQYL. CDR3 bases: TGCGCCAGCAACCAAGCGGCTAGCGGGAGGGCCCTGGAGACCCAGTACTTA.

This clonotype was counted once. The conserved phenylalanine or tryptophan normally closing the CDR3 is absent here, so this likely arose from a read error. The V call is TRBV30, the J call TRBJ1-1; tentatively, D is TRBD1 (5 bases). CDR1 is GTSNPN and CDR2 is SVGIG in the germline V gene (reference sequence). Trimming took 4 bases from V and 5 from J, leaving 14 bases between them. The CDR3 totals 13 residues. CDR3 residues: CAWTAFEGTEAFI. Here the CDR3 DNA reads TGTGCCTGGACTGCCTTCGAGGGGACTGAAGCTTTCATT.